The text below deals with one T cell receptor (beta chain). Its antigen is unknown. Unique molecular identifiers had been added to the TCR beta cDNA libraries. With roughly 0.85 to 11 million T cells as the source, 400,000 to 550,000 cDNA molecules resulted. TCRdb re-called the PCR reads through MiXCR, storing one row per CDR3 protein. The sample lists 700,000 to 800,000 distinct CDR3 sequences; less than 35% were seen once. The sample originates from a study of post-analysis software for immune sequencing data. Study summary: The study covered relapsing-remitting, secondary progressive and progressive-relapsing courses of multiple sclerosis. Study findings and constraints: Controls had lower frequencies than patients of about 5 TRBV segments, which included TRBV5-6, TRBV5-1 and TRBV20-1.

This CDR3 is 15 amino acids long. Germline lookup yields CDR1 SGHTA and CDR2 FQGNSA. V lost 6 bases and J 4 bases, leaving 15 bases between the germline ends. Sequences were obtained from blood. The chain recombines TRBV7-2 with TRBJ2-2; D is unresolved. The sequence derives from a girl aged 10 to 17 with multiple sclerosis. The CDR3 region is CASRVGFGPTGELFF. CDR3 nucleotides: TGTGCCAGCAGGGTCGGGTTTGGTCCCACCGGGGAGCTGTTTTTT.